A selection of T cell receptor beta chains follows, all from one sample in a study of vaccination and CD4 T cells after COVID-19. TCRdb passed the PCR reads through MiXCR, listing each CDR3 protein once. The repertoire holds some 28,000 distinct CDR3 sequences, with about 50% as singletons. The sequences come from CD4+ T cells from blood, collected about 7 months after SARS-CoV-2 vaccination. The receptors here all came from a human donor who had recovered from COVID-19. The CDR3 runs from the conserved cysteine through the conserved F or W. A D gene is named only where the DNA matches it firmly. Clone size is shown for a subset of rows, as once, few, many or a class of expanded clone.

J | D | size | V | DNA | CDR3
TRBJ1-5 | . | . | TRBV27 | TGTGCCAGCAGTTTGGGTGTCCCCAATCAGCCCCAGCATTTT | CASSLGVPNQPQHF
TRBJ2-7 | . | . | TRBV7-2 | TGTGCCAGCAGCTCCCGACCGTCTCTTGGCGAGCAGTACTTC | CASSSRPSLGEQYF
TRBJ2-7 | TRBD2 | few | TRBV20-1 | TGCAGTGCTATGGGACTAGCGGGAGATCGGTCCTACGAGCAGTACTTC | CSAMGLAGDRSYEQYF
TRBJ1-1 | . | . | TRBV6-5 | TGTGCCAGCAGTTACGACACTACCATCGCGGCTTTCTTT | CASSYDTTIAAFF
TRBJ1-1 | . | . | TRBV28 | TGTGCCAGCAGTTTCGAGGGTACCATGAACACTGAAGCTTTCTTT | CASSFEGTMNTEAFF
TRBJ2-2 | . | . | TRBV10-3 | TGTGCCATCAGTGAAGGCCGCACCGGGGAGCTGTTTTTT | CAISEGRTGELFF
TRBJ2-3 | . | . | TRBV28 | TGTGCCGCGGCGAAGGGGGAAAGGACGCAGTATTTT | CAAAKGERTQYF
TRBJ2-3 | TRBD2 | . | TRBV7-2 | TGTGCCAGCAGCTTAAGTGCGGGAGCCCCCACAGATACGCAGTATTTT | CASSLSAGAPTDTQYF
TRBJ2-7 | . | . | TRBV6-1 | TGTGCCAGCGGCAGCGGGTTCTCCTACGAGCAGTACTTC | CASGSGFSYEQYF
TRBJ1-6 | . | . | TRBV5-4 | TGTGCCAGCAGCTCTCGGATGGGGGGTTATAATTCACCCCTCCACTTT | CASSSRMGGYNSPLHF
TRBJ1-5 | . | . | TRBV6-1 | TGTGCCAGCAAACTGACAGGAGCCAGCCAGCCCCAGCATTTT | CASKLTGASQPQHF
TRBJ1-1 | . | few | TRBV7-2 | TGTGCCAGCAGCAGCTATGCAGGGACTGAAGCTTTCTTT | CASSSYAGTEAFF
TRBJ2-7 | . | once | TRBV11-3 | TGTGCCAGGTACCGGGGTGTCTCCGAGCAGTACTTC | CARYRGVSEQYF
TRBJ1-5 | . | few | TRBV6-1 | TGTGCCAGCAAGTTCCCTGGGGTGGGCAGCAATCAGCCCCAGCATTTT | CASKFPGVGSNQPQHF
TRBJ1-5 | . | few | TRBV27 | TGTGCCAGCAGTTCCCTCGGACAGAACAATCAGCCCCAGCATTTT | CASSSLGQNNQPQHF
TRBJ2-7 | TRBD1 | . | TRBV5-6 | TGTGCCAGCAGCTTCGACAGGGCGTCGGGCGAGCAGTACTTC | CASSFDRASGEQYF
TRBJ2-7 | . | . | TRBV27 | TGTGCCAGCAGACCTCTTAACAGGGCCTCCTACGAGCAGTACTTC | CASRPLNRASYEQYF
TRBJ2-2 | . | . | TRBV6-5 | TGTGCCAGCAGTTACTCTGTCGGGGAGCTGTTTTTT | CASSYSVGELFF
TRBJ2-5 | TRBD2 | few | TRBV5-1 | TGCGCCAGCAGCTTTCCCGGGACTAGCGGAACTGCAGAGACCCAGTACTTC | CASSFPGTSGTAETQYF
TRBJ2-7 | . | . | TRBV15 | TGTGCCACCAGCAGAGATCTAGGAGAGCAGTACTTC | CATSRDLGEQYF
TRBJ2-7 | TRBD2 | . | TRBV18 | TGTGCCAGCTCACCAACTCGGCGGGAGTCTTCCTACGAGCAGTACTTC | CASSPTRRESSYEQYF
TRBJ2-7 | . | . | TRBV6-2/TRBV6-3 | TGTGCCAGCAGCGATACATTAGTCTCCTACGAGCAGTACTTC | CASSDTLVSYEQYF
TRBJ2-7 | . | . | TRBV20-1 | TGCAGTGCTAGAGTCATGGGCGAGCAGTACTTC | CSARVMGEQYF
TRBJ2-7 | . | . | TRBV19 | TGTGCCAGTAGCTGGGACGACTCGAACGAGCAGTACTTC | CASSWDDSNEQYF
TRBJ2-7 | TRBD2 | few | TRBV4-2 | TGTGCCAGCAGCCAAGAGGGGCTAGCGGGAGAACAGTACTTC | CASSQEGLAGEQYF
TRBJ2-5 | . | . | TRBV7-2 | TGTGCCAGCAGCAACGATGTGGGGGGACGACAGTACTTC | CASSNDVGGRQYF
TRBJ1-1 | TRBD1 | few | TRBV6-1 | TGTGCCAGCAGTGTGGACAGGGGGCGTGGTGAAGCTTTCTTT | CASSVDRGRGEAFF
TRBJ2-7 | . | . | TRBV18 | TGTGCCAGCTCACCAGGGGTTAGGGCCTACGAGCAGTACTTC | CASSPGVRAYEQYF
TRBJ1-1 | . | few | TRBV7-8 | TGTGCCAGCAGCTACGGGGGATCTGAAGCTTTCTTT | CASSYGGSEAFF
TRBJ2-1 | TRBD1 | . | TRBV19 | TGTGCCACTACAACAGGGGGGAGCTCCTACAATGAGCAGTTCTTC | CATTTGGSSYNEQFF
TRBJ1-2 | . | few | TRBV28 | TGTGCCAGCAGAAAAGAGGCAGGGGTAGGCTACACCTTC | CASRKEAGVGYTF
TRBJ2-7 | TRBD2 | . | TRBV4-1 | TGCGCCAGCAGCCAACTCCCAGCGGGAATTTACGAGCAGTACTTC | CASSQLPAGIYEQYF
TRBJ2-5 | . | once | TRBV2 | TGTGCCAGCAGTGAAGCGCTTGTTATTCGGGAGACCCAGTACTTC | CASSEALVIRETQYF
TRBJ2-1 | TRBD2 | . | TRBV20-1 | TGCAGTGCTAGACTAGCGGGGGATAATGAGCAGTTCTTC | CSARLAGDNEQFF
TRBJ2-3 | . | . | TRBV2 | TGTGCCAGCAGTGCCCCAGGACACCAGACGGATACGCAGTATTTT | CASSAPGHQTDTQYF
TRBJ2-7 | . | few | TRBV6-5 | TGTGCCAGCAGTTGGGACTCGGAGGCGCGGGAGCAGTACTTC | CASSWDSEAREQYF
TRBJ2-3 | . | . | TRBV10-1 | TGCGCCAGCAGTGACCGGGGTATTACAGATACGCAGTATTTT | CASSDRGITDTQYF
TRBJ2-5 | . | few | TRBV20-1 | TGCAGTGTGGGGGTTGGGAGTTTGGAGACCCAGTACTTC | CSVGVGSLETQYF
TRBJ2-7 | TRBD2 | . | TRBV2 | TGTGCCAGCAGCCCAGCGGGAGTGATCGAGCAGTACTTC | CASSPAGVIEQYF